The next 22 T cell receptor beta chains were all read from a single sample in a study of T cell responses to AZD1222 COVID-19 vaccine. Measured with immunoSEQ multiplex PCR; TCRdb has only the in-frame clones, and not every one. The sample yields around 75,000 clones, 80% to 90% seen once. Here the sequenced sample was peripheral blood, taken on day 0 of AZD1222 vaccination. These receptors were taken from an adult in good health.

The chain combines TRBV4-1 with TRBJ2-6; 7 nucleotides agree with TRBD2. V lost 4 bases and J lost 0; bases outside the gene matches: 9. This CDR3 spans 18 amino acids. Germline V gene lookup returns CDR1 MGHRA and CDR2 YSYEKL. The CDR3 DNA reads as TGCGCCAGCAGCCCCAAAATGGGGGGGGGCTCTGGGGCCAACGTCCTGACTTTC. It is translated as CASSPKMGGGSGANVLTF.

The chain employs TRBV7-8 and TRBJ1-5, with 7 bases fitting TRBD1. The CDR3 runs to 18 residues. Germline assignment: CDR1 SGHVS and CDR2 FQNEAQ. After removal of 1 base from V and 4 bases from J, the junction contained 13 bases not matched to a gene. CDR3 nucleotides: TGTGCCAGCAGCTTAGAGGTCCAGGGGGGAGGGGTGAATCAGCCCCAGCATTTT. It yields the protein CASSLEVQGGGVNQPQHF. Full variable domain (remainder filled in from reference TRBV7-8 and TRBJ1-5): GAGVSQSPRYKVAKRGQDVALRCDPISGHVSLFWYQQALGQGPEFLTYFQNEAQLDKSGLPSDRFFAERPEGSVSTLKIQRTQQEDSAVYLCASSLEVQGGGVNQPQHFGDGTRLSIL.

J is TRBJ2-5 and V is TRBV5-1; maybe TRBD1 (5 bases). The germline V gene has CDR1 SGHRS and CDR2 YFSETQ. The germline V and J ends were trimmed by 4 bases and 2 bases, with 6 bases remaining between them. This CDR3 region has 12 residues. The CDR3 loop is CASSRQQETQYF. CDR3 nucleotides: TGCGCCAGCAGCCGACAGCAAGAGACCCAGTACTTC.

The rearrangement uses TRBV2 and TRBJ2-1, with TRBD2 matching over 15 bases. CDR3 length equals 18 residues. From germline, CDR1 is SNHLY and CDR2 FYNNEI. V lost 2 bases to trimming and J lost 2 bases; unmatched junction nucleotides: 4. CDR3 sequence: CASSEPRTSGGAYNEQFF. In nucleotides, the CDR3 is TGTGCCAGCAGTGAACCAAGGACTAGCGGGGGGGCCTACAATGAGCAGTTCTTC.

CDR3 nucleotides: TGCGCCAGCAGCCTCCGGGTCCAGTTGAACACTGAAGCTTTCTTT. Translating gives CASSLRVQLNTEAFF. This rearrangement joins TRBV4-3 to TRBJ1-1, with D uncertain. The germline V and J ends were trimmed by 4 bases and 0 bases, with 12 bases remaining between them. The CDR3 is 15 residues long. Per the germline V gene, CDR1 is LGHNA and CDR2 is YSLEER.

The chain combines TRBV5-1 with TRBJ2-2, with a possible D match to TRBD2 (5 bases). Germline CDR1 and CDR2: SGHRS and YFSETQ. The CDR3 totals 16 residues. V dropped 0 bases and J dropped 2 bases, with 11 bases sitting between them. CDR3 nucleotides: TGCGCCAGCAGCTTGGGCTACGGGGATAACACCGGGGAGCTGTTTTTT. It specifies CASSLGYGDNTGELFF.

The J gene is TRBJ1-6, the V gene TRBV24-1; the D gene is possibly TRBD1 (5 bases). Deletions cut 2 bases from V and 10 bases from J, with 14 bases between. The CDR3 loop spans 15 amino acids. Per the germline V gene, CDR1 is KGHDR and CDR2 is SFDVKD. CDR3 sequence: CATSDSRGVGSPLHF. The CDR3 DNA follows: TGTGCCACCAGTGATTCGCGAGGGGTAGGCTCACCCCTCCACTTT.

This chain uses TRBV5-3 with TRBJ1-3; D might be TRBD1 (6 bases). TRBV5-3 is marked as an open reading frame, function uncertain. This CDR3 contains 19 residues. Deletions cut 4 bases from V and 4 bases from J, with 27 bases between. CDR3: CARSQSGTQGVLVGNTIYF. DNA of the CDR3: TGTGCCAGAAGCCAATCCGGGACACAGGGTGTCTTAGTGGGAAACACCATATATTTT.

This clone was detected only once. The CDR3 reads CASSQRGAFHEQFF. CDR3 nucleotides: TGTGCCAGCAGCCAGAGGGGTGCCTTTCATGAGCAGTTCTTC. This chain links TRBV14 with TRBJ2-1; perhaps D is TRBD1 or TRBD2 (5 bases each). The ends were cut back, 3 bases at V and 8 bases at J, with 14 bases in the middle. Germline V gene data show CDR1 as SGHDN and CDR2 as FVKESK. The CDR3 extends over 14 amino acids.

This clone showed up just once. This chain uses TRBV9 with TRBJ2-2, with D hard to call. Trimming removed 0 bases at V and 4 bases at J, with 7 bases between. This CDR3 spans 14 amino acids. Per germline, CDR1 SGDLS and CDR2 YYNGEE. The CDR3 protein is CASSVAQPTGELFF. The CDR3 DNA is TGTGCCAGCAGCGTAGCTCAGCCCACCGGGGAGCTGTTTTTT.

This chain uses TRBV6-5 with TRBJ1-2; D might be TRBD1 (5 bases). V lost 5 bases and J 4 bases, leaving 17 bases between the germline ends. CDR1 is MNHEY, CDR2 SVGAGI, per germline. CDR3 length equals 15 residues. In nucleotides, the CDR3 is TGTGCCAGCAGTCCTGGAGGAGGACACCCCTATGGCTACACCTTC. The encoded protein is CASSPGGGHPYGYTF.

This sequence joins TRBV6-2 or TRBV6-3 and TRBJ1-1, with a tentative D call TRBD1 (5 bases). The CDR3 sequence is 14 residues long. Germline CDR1 and CDR2: MNHEY and SVGEGT. The ends were cut back, 2 bases at V and 2 bases at J, with 9 bases in the middle. CDR3 protein: CASSYGGANTEAFF. CDR3 nucleotide sequence: TGTGCCAGCAGTTACGGAGGGGCAAACACTGAAGCTTTCTTT.

This clone was counted a single time. The rearrangement joins TRBV28 to TRBJ1-4; a possible D gene is TRBD1 (6 bases). CDR1 MDHEN and CDR2 SYDVKM come from the germline V gene. Trimming took 4 bases from V and 2 from J, leaving 11 bases between them. CDR3 length: 15 residues. For the CDR3, the DNA is TGTGCCAGCAGTTCACAGGGTTTCACTAATGAAAAACTGTTTTTT. Translated, it gives CASSSQGFTNEKLFF.

The CDR3 region has the DNA TGTGCCAGCAGTTCACAGGGGGCCTCCTACAATGAGCAGTTCTTC. This gives the protein CASSSQGASYNEQFF. The chain is built from TRBV6-5 and TRBJ2-1, with TRBD1 matching over 9 bases. The germline V gene encodes CDR1 MNHEY and CDR2 SVGAGI. After removal of 4 bases from V and 0 bases from J, the junction contained 1 base not matched to a gene. CDR3 length: 15 residues.

CDR3 loop: CASSLWDSAPYGYTF. In DNA, the CDR3 is TGTGCCAGCAGCCTCTGGGACAGTGCTCCTTATGGCTACACCTTC. V gene TRBV3-1 (or the pseudogene TRBV3-2) combines with J gene TRBJ1-2, with 7 positions matching TRBD1. With V trimmed by 4 bases and J by 5 bases, 10 bases remained unmatched. CDR3 size: 15 residues. CDR1 is LGHDT, CDR2 YNNKEL, per germline (reference sequence).

The J gene is TRBJ1-1, the V gene TRBV7-3; TRBD1 is a possible D gene (6 bases). The CDR3 spans 14 residues. Per the germline V gene, CDR1 is SGHTA and CDR2 is FQGTGA. V lost 4 bases to trimming and J lost 6 bases, with 15 bases between them. Written as DNA, the CDR3 is TGTGCCAGCAGCTCGGACAGCATCTTAGCTGAAGCTTTCTTT. Translation: CASSSDSILAEAFF.

The rearrangement uses TRBV9 and TRBJ1-1; 7 positions match TRBD1. The CDR3 contains 14 residues. V shed 4 bases and J 6 bases; nucleotides not matched to a gene: 9. Looked up from germline, CDR1 is SGDLS and CDR2 is YYNGEE. CDR3 amino acids: CASSPPGGGPEAFF. CDR3 DNA: TGTGCCAGCAGCCCCCCTGGAGGGGGCCCTGAAGCTTTCTTT.

Remarks on this clone: One junction end does not reproduce the germline sequence, and a read error may be involved. The chain uses TRBV6-5 and TRBJ2-7, with D maybe TRBD1 (5 bases). CDR3 length: 14 residues. Per germline, CDR1 MNHEY and CDR2 SVGAGI. The CDR3 region has the DNA TGTACCAGCAGTTACTCAGGGTTCTCCTACGAGCAGTACTTC. Translation gives CTSSYSGFSYEQYF.

The chain joins TRBV7-9 to TRBJ2-5; 11 positions agree with TRBD1. Trimming cost V 4 bases and J 7 bases; bases outside gene matches: 5. In germline, CDR1 is SEHNR, CDR2 FQNEAQ (reference sequence). The CDR3 is 14 amino acids. DNA for the CDR3: TGTGCCAGCAGCTGGACAGGGGGCGCGGGGACCCAGTACTTC. Amino acid sequence: CASSWTGGAGTQYF.

This chain joins TRBV7-9 and TRBJ2-5, with 13 bases aligning to TRBD2. Germline V gives CDR1 SEHNR, CDR2 FQNEAQ (reference sequence). V lost 4 bases to trimming and J lost 5 bases; unmatched junction nucleotides: 7. The CDR3 runs 16 residues. CDR3 region: CASSSGTSGARETQYF. CDR3 in DNA: TGTGCCAGCAGCTCCGGGACTAGCGGGGCTCGGGAGACCCAGTACTTC.

The chain recombines TRBV2 with TRBJ2-5, with D unclear. The V gene's germline CDR1 is SNHLY and CDR2 FYNNEI. Trimming removed 6 bases at V and 5 bases at J, with 7 bases between. This CDR3 has 11 residues. CDR3 nucleotide sequence: TGTGCCAGCAGAGTGGAGGAGACCCAGTACTTC. Amino acid sequence: CASRVEETQYF.

A few counts support this clone. The genes are TRBV5-1 and TRBJ2-1, with 10 positions matching TRBD2. J lost 4 bases, V lost 3 bases, and 7 bases had no gene match. The CDR3 loop spans 16 amino acids. Looked up from germline, CDR1 is SGHRS and CDR2 is YFSETQ. The CDR3 reads CASSWSGGAGYNEQFF. Written as DNA, the CDR3 is TGCGCCAGCAGCTGGAGCGGGGGGGCCGGGTACAATGAGCAGTTCTTC.